Reported below is one T cell receptor beta chain. This sample includes further DNA sequences coding for the same CDR3. Trimming left V 2 bases short and J 8 bases short, with 9 bases between. The CDR3 has 12 residues. Germline CDR1 reads MGHDK; CDR2 reads SYGVNS. The data were taken from a study of blood T cell repertoires in COVID-19. Study context: From the United States, Italy and Spain came samples of acute and convalescent COVID-19. In each case, the material was cDNA or gDNA derived from T cells, B-cell-depleted T cells, or PBMCs.

Per the original data handling: The assay estimated nucleated cells by amplifying reference gene primers. Here immunoSEQ multiplex PCR was the method, and the copy in TCRdb shows in-frame clones only, minus some. V, J and clone size derive from that table, while D and trimming were established from the DNA sequence. The data hold under 250,000 clones, with around 85% observed a single time. The chain uses TRBV25-1 and TRBJ1-2; D is unclear. This clonotype originated in a man aged 35 to 55 with acute or convalescent COVID-19. Sequenced input: peripheral blood. Written as DNA, the CDR3 is TGTGCCAGCAGTGAAAGAGGGTACGGCTACACCTTC. Translating it yields CASSERGYGYTF.